The 22 T cell receptor beta chains reported below all come from one sample, sequenced in a study of shared clonotypes between healthy human individuals. Using immunoSEQ multiplex PCR, the repertoire was profiled, and TCRdb retains in-frame clones only, with some absent. The sample has roughly 2.5 million clones, roughly nine tenths seen once. Sequences were obtained from naive CD4+ T cells sorted from blood. Subset given: CD45RA+ positively selected. The origin of the receptors is a man aged 18 to 35 in good health.

The chain employs TRBV27 and TRBJ2-1; maybe TRBD2 (7 bases). CDR1 and CDR2 (germline): MNHEY, SMNVEV (reference sequence). Trimming shortened V by 5 bases and J by 0 bases, and 14 bases separated the two germline ends. The CDR3 runs 16 residues. The CDR3 DNA reads TGTGCCAGCAGTGCCAGGGGCGGGAGCTCCTACAATGAGCAGTTCTTC. This codes for CASSARGGSSYNEQFF.

CDR3 bases: TGTGCCAGCAGTCGGACGGGGGCGCTTGGCAATCAGCCCCAGCATTTT. Translated: CASSRTGALGNQPQHF. This chain joins TRBV27 and TRBJ1-5; D might be TRBD1 (6 bases). In germline, CDR1 is MNHEY, CDR2 SMNVEV (reference sequence). There are 16 residues in the CDR3. The germline V and J ends were trimmed by 5 bases and 2 bases, with 16 bases remaining between them.

The gene calls are TRBV6-1 and TRBJ1-6, with D unclear. V dropped 0 bases and J dropped 8 bases, with 14 bases sitting between them. The CDR3 covers 16 residues. Germline V CDR1 and CDR2: MNHNS, SASEGT. In DNA form, the CDR3 reads TGTGCCAGCAGTGAAGCCCCCGACCAGCGTTATTCACCCCTCCACTTT. Translating it yields CASSEAPDQRYSPLHF.

V is TRBV7-8 and J is TRBJ2-7; TRBD2 matches at 11 bases. With V trimmed by 6 bases and J by 6 bases, 7 bases remained unmatched. The germline V gene has CDR1 SGHVS and CDR2 FQNEAQ. This CDR3 is built from 14 residues. Written as DNA, the CDR3 is TGTGCCAGCAGATCTAGCGGGGGGTCGGGCGAGCAGTACTTC. It codes for CASRSSGGSGEQYF.

The sample holds one count of this clone. The sample has other DNA sequences that encode this CDR3 too. CDR3 in DNA: TGCAGCGTTGTGCAGGGCTCCTACGAGCAGTACTTC. Its translation: CSVVQGSYEQYF. The chain is built from TRBV29-1 and TRBJ2-7; possible D gene TRBD1, 5 bases. CDR3 length equals 12 residues. The V gene's germline CDR1 is SQVTM and CDR2 ANQGSEA. The V end was cut by 4 bases, the J end by 0 bases, with 7 bases between.

A word on this clone: Other DNA sequences of this sample code for an identical CDR3. The chain links TRBV5-1 to TRBJ1-5; TRBD1 matches at 8 bases. Germline V lookup: CDR1 SGHRS, CDR2 YFSETQ. The CDR3 covers 14 residues. J lost 5 bases, V lost 5 bases, and 6 bases had no gene match. The CDR3 spells CASSLDRGDQPQHF. The CDR3 DNA follows: TGCGCCAGCAGTTTAGACAGGGGTGATCAGCCCCAGCATTTT.

The chain is built from TRBV18 and TRBJ1-2; no reliable D call. CDR3 size: 15 residues. From germline, CDR1 is KGHSH and CDR2 LQKENI. V was trimmed by 0 bases and J by 0 bases, leaving 8 bases between them. CDR3 region: CASSPPATANYGYTF. CDR3 in DNA: TGTGCCAGCTCACCACCGGCCACAGCTAACTATGGCTACACCTTC. Full variable domain (outside the CDR3, taken from reference TRBV18 and TRBJ1-2): NAGVMQNPRHLVRRRGQEARLRCSPMKGHSHVYWYRQLPEEGLKFMVYLQKENIIDESGMPKERFSAEFPKEGPSILRIQQVVRGDSAAYFCASSPPATANYGYTFGSGTRLTVV.

The chain has TRBV10-1 and TRBJ2-1; D is uncertain. Between the trimmed V and J ends, which lost 7 bases and 0 bases, there was a span of 10 bases. The CDR3 totals 14 residues. CDR1 and CDR2 from the germline V gene are WNHNN and SYGVQD (reference sequence). The CDR3 is CASTYSSSYNEQFF. CDR3 DNA sequence: TGCGCCAGCACGTACTCCAGCTCCTACAATGAGCAGTTCTTC.

On this clone: In the same sample, other DNA sequences code for this CDR3. The rearrangement links TRBV11-3 to TRBJ1-1, with D uncertain. The CDR3 length is 13 residues. Per germline, CDR1 SGHNT and CDR2 YENEEA. Trimming removed 5 bases from V and 1 base from J, with 8 bases in between. The CDR3 protein is CASSLGTNTEAFF. For the CDR3, the DNA is TGTGCCAGCAGCCTCGGCACGAACACTGAAGCTTTCTTT.

The chain carries TRBV15 and TRBJ1-5; the D is unclear. The CDR3 runs to 15 residues. V lost 3 bases and J 1 base, leaving 10 bases between the germline ends. Germline V gene lookup returns CDR1 LNHNV and CDR2 YYDKDF (reference sequence). The CDR3 loop is CATSREQLSNQPQHF. Written as DNA, the CDR3 is TGTGCCACCAGCAGGGAACAGTTAAGCAATCAGCCCCAGCATTTT. Looking up the rest from reference TRBV15 and TRBJ1-5 gives the full variable domain: DAMVIQNPRYQVTQFGKPVTLSCSQTLNHNVMYWYQQKSSQAPKLLFHYYDKDFNNEADTPDNFQSRRPNTSFCFLDIRSPGLGDTAMYLCATSREQLSNQPQHFGDGTRLSIL.

The chain carries TRBV5-1 and TRBJ1-5; the match to TRBD1 covers 7 bases. This CDR3 comprises 15 residues. Germline CDR1 reads SGHRS; CDR2 reads YFSETQ. Trimming took 0 bases from V and 7 from J; bases not matched to a gene: 7. CDR3 sequence: CASSLGTGDYQPQHF. CDR3 DNA: TGCGCCAGCAGCTTGGGGACAGGAGATTACCAGCCCCAGCATTTT.

The chain couples TRBV30 to TRBJ1-5, with D perhaps matching TRBD1 (5 bases). The CDR3 runs 17 residues. V lost 2 bases to trimming and J lost 4 bases, with 21 bases between them. CDR1 and CDR2 from the germline V gene are GTSNPN and SVGIG (reference sequence). The CDR3, as DNA: TGTGCCTGGAGTCGGAGGCAGGGTAATACTGGGAATCAGCCCCAGCATTTT. Protein sequence: CAWSRRQGNTGNQPQHF.

The rearrangement joins TRBV5-8 to TRBJ1-4; tentatively, D is TRBD1 (6 bases). The CDR3 is 15 amino acids. Germline assignment: CDR1 SGHTS and CDR2 YDEGEE. V was pared by 4 bases and J by 0 bases, with 10 bases between. CDR3 residues: CASSVTGTTNEKLFF. CDR3 in DNA: TGTGCCAGCAGCGTAACAGGGACAACTAATGAAAAACTGTTTTTT. Looking up the rest from reference TRBV5-8 and TRBJ1-4 gives the full variable domain: EAGVTQSPTHLIKTRGQQATLRCSPISGHTSVYWYQQALGLGLQFLLWYDEGEERNRGNFPPRFSGRQFPNYSSELNVNALELEDSALYLCASSVTGTTNEKLFFGSGTQLSVL.

V usage is TRBV29-1 and J usage is TRBJ2-3; D is tentatively TRBD1 or TRBD2 (6 bases each). The CDR3 runs to 12 residues. CDR1 and CDR2 from the germline V gene are SQVTM and ANQGSEA. The ends were cut back, 3 bases at V and 9 bases at J, with 13 bases in the middle. The CDR3 coding sequence is TGCAGCGTTGACAAGGGGGGCGGCACGCAGTATTTT. It translates to CSVDKGGGTQYF.

The chain carries TRBV4-3 and TRBJ1-5; no definite D call. There are 15 residues in the CDR3. The V end lost 3 bases, the J end lost 3 bases, and 12 bases lay between the germline ends. Germline V lookup: CDR1 LGHNA, CDR2 YSLEER. CDR3 DNA: TGCGCCAGCAGCCAGGCCGTCCGGAACAATCAGCCCCAGCATTTT. It yields the protein CASSQAVRNNQPQHF.

The J gene is TRBJ1-3, the V gene TRBV4-1; TRBD1 might be the D (6 bases). The CDR3 covers 16 residues. The ends were cut back, 0 bases at V and 2 bases at J, with 11 bases in the middle. Germline assignment: CDR1 MGHRA and CDR2 YSYEKL. CDR3 loop: CASSQDPGQAGNTIYF. The CDR3 DNA reads TGCGCCAGCAGCCAAGACCCGGGACAAGCTGGAAACACCATATATTTT.

This clone was picked up a small number of times. This may come from a read error, since a much larger clone is one base off. Other DNA sequences from this sample encode an identical CDR3 as well. The V and J genes are TRBV7-8 and TRBJ2-7; the D is unclear. The length of the CDR3 is 11 residues. The V gene lost 5 bases and the J gene lost 2 bases, with 4 bases spanning the gap. CDR1 is SGHVS, CDR2 FQNEAQ, per germline. CDR3 nucleotides: TGTGCCAGCAGCCCCGCCTACGAGCAGTACTTC. This encodes CASSPAYEQYF.

The chain couples TRBV10-3 to TRBJ2-3; 9 bases agree with TRBD1. This CDR3 comprises 14 residues. CDR1 and CDR2 (germline): ENHRY, SYGVKD. Trimming at V came to 6 bases and at J to 4 bases, leaving 5 bases not matched to a gene. The CDR3 here is CAISGTGWADTQYF. In nucleotides, the CDR3 is TGTGCCATCAGCGGGACAGGGTGGGCAGATACGCAGTATTTT.

This chain connects TRBV5-4 to TRBJ2-1; 8 positions agree with TRBD1. Germline V gene data show CDR1 as SGHNT and CDR2 as YYREEE (reference sequence). This CDR3 region has 13 residues. The J segment lost 5 bases and the V segment lost 7 bases, leaving 5 bases of the junction unmatched. CDR3 loop: CASQYRGDNEQFF. The CDR3 coding sequence is TGTGCCAGCCAGTACAGGGGGGACAATGAGCAGTTCTTC.

The rearrangement links TRBV4-1 to TRBJ2-3; D ambiguous. V was pared by 1 base and J by 2 bases, with 7 bases between. Germline V gene lookup returns CDR1 MGHRA and CDR2 YSYEKL. This CDR3 is built from 14 residues. The CDR3 sequence is CASSQVYLTDTQYF. In DNA form, the CDR3 reads TGCGCCAGCAGCCAAGTCTACCTCACAGATACGCAGTATTTT.

The chain combines TRBV5-6 with TRBJ2-5, with D maybe TRBD2 (6 bases). Trimming removed 2 bases at V and 2 bases at J, with 10 bases between. Germline-derived CDR1 and CDR2 are SGHDT and YYEEEE. The CDR3 covers 14 residues. For the CDR3, the DNA is TGTGCCAGCAGCTTCGGGACTGCGCAAGAGACCCAGTACTTC. This codes for CASSFGTAQETQYF. Full variable domain (missing parts from reference TRBV5-6 and TRBJ2-5): DAGVTQSPTHLIKTRGQQVTLRCSPKSGHDTVSWYQQALGQGPQFIFQYYEEEERQRGNFPDRFSGHQFPNYSSELNVNALLLGDSALYLCASSFGTAQETQYFGPGTRLLVL.

This chain uses TRBV27 with TRBJ1-6; 7 nucleotides agree with TRBD1. Germline values: CDR1 MNHEY, CDR2 SMNVEV (reference sequence). V lost 8 bases to trimming and J lost 9 bases; unmatched junction nucleotides: 10. CDR3 length: 14 residues. CDR3 residues: CASRRGQEVSPLHF. DNA of the CDR3: TGTGCCAGCCGCCGCGGACAGGAAGTTTCACCCCTCCACTTT.